The rows below give T cell receptor beta chains drawn from one sample of a study of blood T cell repertoires in COVID-19. Sequencing was performed with immunoSEQ multiplex PCR; in TCRdb, only in-frame clones are kept and a portion is missing. Among about 73,000 clones, around 82% were seen once, and the ten largest hold around 28%. The source material was peripheral blood. These receptors were taken from a human donor in a cohort sampled during active COVID-19. Each CDR3 is given without its conserved first and last residue. The D gene is left open where the match is weak.

J: TRBJ2-5
V: TRBV6-2/TRBV6-3
D: TRBD2
CDR3: ASSWVASGGQETQY

J: TRBJ1-5
V: TRBV19
D: .
CDR3: ASKGQGRLGPQH

J: TRBJ2-5
V: TRBV9
D: .
CDR3: ASSVAQWETQY

J: TRBJ2-3
V: TRBV18
D: TRBD2
CDR3: ASSPNSGGATDTQY

J: TRBJ1-4
V: TRBV7-5
D: .
CDR3: ARSPAFMRGPEKLF

J: TRBJ2-7
V: TRBV5-4
D: TRBD1
CDR3: ASSNYRDRGPYEQY

J: TRBJ2-5
V: TRBV4-1
D: .
CDR3: ASTPGVRRGETQY

J: TRBJ1-2
V: TRBV6-6
D: .
CDR3: ASSSYEETGIRGYT

J: TRBJ1-6
V: TRBV7-9
D: .
CDR3: ASSRDISNSPLH

J: TRBJ1-1
V: TRBV18
D: .
CDR3: ASSPIPVNTEAF

J: TRBJ1-4
V: TRBV5-1
D: .
CDR3: ASSPEAGNEKLF

J: TRBJ1-2
V: TRBV7-3
D: .
CDR3: ASSSGTGNYGYT

J: TRBJ2-5
V: TRBV4-1
D: .
CDR3: ASSPTGKETQY

J: TRBJ2-1
V: TRBV24-1
D: TRBD2
CDR3: ATRAGVDSYNEQF

J: TRBJ2-7
V: TRBV5-1
D: .
CDR3: ASSFPGAYEQY

J: TRBJ2-1
V: TRBV27
D: TRBD2
CDR3: ASSFKVASGGINEQF

J: TRBJ2-2
V: TRBV9
D: .
CDR3: ASSELVRVDTGELF

J: TRBJ2-2
V: TRBV5-1
D: TRBD1
CDR3: ASSRSAGTGWGGELF

J: TRBJ2-7
V: TRBV18
D: .
CDR3: ASSPGRVSSYEQY

J: TRBJ1-2
V: TRBV6-2/TRBV6-3
D: .
CDR3: ASSSLGAGVKWDYGYT

J: TRBJ1-6
V: TRBV10-3
D: .
CDR3: AISEQGTNNSPLH

J: TRBJ2-2
V: TRBV7-9
D: .
CDR3: ASSLSRGDTGELF

J: TRBJ2-3
V: TRBV28
D: TRBD2
CDR3: AVGASGARTDTQY

J: TRBJ2-2
V: TRBV12-3/TRBV12-4
D: .
CDR3: ASSGVQAGELF

J: TRBJ2-4
V: TRBV19
D: .
CDR3: ASTDITRFEGIQY